This T cell receptor (beta chain) was captured in a study of cytomegalovirus exposure and HLA in healthy donors. Primers for the PCR totalled 60 Vbeta and 13 Jbeta. The protocol was immunoSEQ multiplex PCR, while the TCRdb copy is restricted to in-frame clones and leaves out a portion. Of around 160,000 clones in the sample, 75% to 90% were seen once. Per germline, CDR1 SGHRS and CDR2 YFSETQ. This CDR3 has 14 amino acids. Trimming cost V 0 bases and J 7 bases, with 11 bases left between them. Sequencing input: PBMCs. The receptor was derived from a man younger than 35 in good health and CMV-seropositive. The chain is built from TRBV5-1 and TRBJ2-1; unclear D gene. The CDR3, as DNA: TGCGCCAGCAGCTTGGACTCGCGGATAAATGAGCAGTTCTTC. Translation gives CASSLDSRINEQFF.